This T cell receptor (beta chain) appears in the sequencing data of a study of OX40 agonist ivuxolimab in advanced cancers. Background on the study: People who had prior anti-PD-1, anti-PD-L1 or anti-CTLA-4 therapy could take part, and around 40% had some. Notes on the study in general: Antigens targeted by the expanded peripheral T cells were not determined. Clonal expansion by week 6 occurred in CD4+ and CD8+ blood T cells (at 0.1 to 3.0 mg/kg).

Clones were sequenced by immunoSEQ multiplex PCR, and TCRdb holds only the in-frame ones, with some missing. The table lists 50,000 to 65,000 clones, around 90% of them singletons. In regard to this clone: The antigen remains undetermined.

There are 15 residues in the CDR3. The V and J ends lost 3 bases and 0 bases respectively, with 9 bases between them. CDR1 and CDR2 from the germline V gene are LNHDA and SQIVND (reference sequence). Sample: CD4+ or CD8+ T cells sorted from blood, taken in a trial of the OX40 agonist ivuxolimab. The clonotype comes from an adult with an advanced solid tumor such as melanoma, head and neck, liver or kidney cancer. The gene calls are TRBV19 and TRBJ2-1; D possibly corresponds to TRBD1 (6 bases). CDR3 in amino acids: CASSMEDSSYNEQFF. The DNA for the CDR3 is TGTGCCAGTAGTATGGAGGACAGCTCCTACAATGAGCAGTTCTTC.